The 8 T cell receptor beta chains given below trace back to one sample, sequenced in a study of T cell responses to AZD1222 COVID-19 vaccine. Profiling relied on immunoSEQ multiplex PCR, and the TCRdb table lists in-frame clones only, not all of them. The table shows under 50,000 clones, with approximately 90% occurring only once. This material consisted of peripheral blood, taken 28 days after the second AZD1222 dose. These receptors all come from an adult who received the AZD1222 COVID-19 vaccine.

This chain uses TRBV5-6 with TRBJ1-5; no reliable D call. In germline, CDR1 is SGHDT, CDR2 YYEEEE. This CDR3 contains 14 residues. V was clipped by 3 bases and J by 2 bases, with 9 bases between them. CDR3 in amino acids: CASSSGGGNQPQHF. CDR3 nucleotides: TGTGCCAGCAGCTCGGGTGGCGGCAATCAGCCCCAGCATTTT.

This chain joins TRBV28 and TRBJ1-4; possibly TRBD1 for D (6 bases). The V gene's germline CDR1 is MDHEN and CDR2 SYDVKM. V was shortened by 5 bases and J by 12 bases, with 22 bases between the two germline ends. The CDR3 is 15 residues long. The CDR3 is CASSTPTGGPVELFF. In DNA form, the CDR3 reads TGTGCCAGCAGTACCCCGACAGGTGGGCCGGTAGAACTGTTTTTT.

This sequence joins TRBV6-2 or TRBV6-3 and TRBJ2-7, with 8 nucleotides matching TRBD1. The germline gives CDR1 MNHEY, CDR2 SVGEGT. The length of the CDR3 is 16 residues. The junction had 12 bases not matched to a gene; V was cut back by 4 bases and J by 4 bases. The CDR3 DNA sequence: TGTGCCAGCAGTTCCGCCGCGACAGGGGCCATATACGAGCAGTACTTC. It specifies CASSSAATGAIYEQYF.

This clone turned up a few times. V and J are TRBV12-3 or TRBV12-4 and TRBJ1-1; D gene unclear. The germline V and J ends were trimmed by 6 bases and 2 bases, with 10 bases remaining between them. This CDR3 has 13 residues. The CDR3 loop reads CASSLMGNTEAFF. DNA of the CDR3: TGTGCCAGCAGCCTAATGGGTAACACTGAAGCTTTCTTT.

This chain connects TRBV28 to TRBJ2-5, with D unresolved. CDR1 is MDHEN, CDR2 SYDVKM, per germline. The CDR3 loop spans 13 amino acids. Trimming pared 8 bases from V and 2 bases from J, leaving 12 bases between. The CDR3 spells CASRSRQQETQYF. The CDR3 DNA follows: TGTGCCAGCCGATCCCGGCAGCAAGAGACCCAGTACTTC.

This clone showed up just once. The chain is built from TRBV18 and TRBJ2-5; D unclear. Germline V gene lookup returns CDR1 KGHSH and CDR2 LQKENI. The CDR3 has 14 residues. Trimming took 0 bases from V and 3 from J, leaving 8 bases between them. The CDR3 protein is CASSPPVGEETQYF. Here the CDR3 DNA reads TGTGCCAGCTCACCACCGGTAGGAGAAGAGACCCAGTACTTC.

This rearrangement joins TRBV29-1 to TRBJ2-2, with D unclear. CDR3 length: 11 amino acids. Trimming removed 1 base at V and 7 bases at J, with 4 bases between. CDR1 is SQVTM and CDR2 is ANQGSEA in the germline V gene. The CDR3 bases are TGCAGCGTTGAAGTGGACGGGGAGCTGTTTTTT. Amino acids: CSVEVDGELFF.

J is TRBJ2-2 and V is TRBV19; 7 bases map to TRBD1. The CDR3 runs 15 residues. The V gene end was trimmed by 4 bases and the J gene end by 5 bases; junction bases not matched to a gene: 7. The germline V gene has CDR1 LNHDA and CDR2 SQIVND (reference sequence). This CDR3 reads CASSRRTGGTGELFF. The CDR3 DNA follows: TGTGCCAGTAGTAGACGGACAGGTGGAACCGGGGAGCTGTTTTTT.